This T cell receptor (beta chain) was recovered during a study of CD8 T cells in ankylosing spondylitis. Findings and limits, study-wide: Within matched ankylosing spondylitis synovial fluid, disease-linked clones were reportedly significantly enriched. Among TCR beta sequences, a motif of under ten highly homologous variants appeared characteristic of ankylosing spondylitis blood. Those disease-linked clones were CD8+; they were also relatively rare in peripheral blood.

As regards this clonotype: Its antigen is unknown.

As the method for making TCR beta libraries, quantitative 5'-RACE with molecular barcodes was used. TCRdb independently ran MiXCR on the 5' RACE reads; one entry per CDR3 protein. This table has some 700,000 distinct CDR3 sequences, around 19% appearing once. This TCR came from a male donor with ankylosing spondylitis. Sequencing was done on a sample of blood, either unsorted or a sorted T cell fraction (not recorded which).

The CDR3, as DNA: TGTGCCAGCAGCGCGGGACTAGCAGAGCAGTACGAGCAGTACTTC. Protein sequence: CASSAGLAEQYEQYF. This chain links TRBV5-6 with TRBJ2-7; 9 bases align to TRBD2. The CDR3 is 15 residues long. Losses at the gene ends were 4 bases for V and 4 bases for J; bases not matched to a gene: 9. CDR1 is SGHDT and CDR2 is YYEEEE in the germline V gene.